This T cell receptor (beta chain) was captured by sequencing in a study of blood T cell repertoires in COVID-19. Across the study: From T cells, B-cell-depleted T cells, or PBMCs came the material, which was cDNA or gDNA.

Data came from immunoSEQ multiplex PCR; TCRdb stores just in-frame clones and leaves some out. Here the sample spans about half a million clones, more than 85% being singletons. The CDR3 has 17 residues. V was pared by 0 bases and J by 4 bases, with 17 bases between. The germline V gene has CDR1 SGDLS and CDR2 YYNGEE. J is TRBJ2-1 and V is TRBV9, with D perhaps matching TRBD2 (6 bases). Sequenced material: PBMCs or T cells enriched from blood (not recorded which). The receptor was isolated from a woman aged 55-70 years who had recovered from COVID-19. The CDR3 DNA reads TGTGCCAGCAGCGTAGAAGAAGGTAGCGGCCCATACAATGAGCAGTTCTTC. This sequence encodes CASSVEEGSGPYNEQFF.